This entry is about one T cell receptor beta chain. Its antigen target is currently unknown. No quality values exist for individual bases; no much larger clone is one base distant. Each collaborating institution followed its own protocols to collect whole blood in K2EDTA tubes. For TCRbeta analysis, collaborators shipped samples in one of three forms: frozen whole blood, isolated PBMCs, or DNA extracted from either of those sample types. TCRbeta CDR3 regions were amplified from genomic DNA by means of the immunoSEQ Assay, a bias-controlled multiplex PCR. As for the authors' bioinformatics: Within the assay, amplification of reference gene primers was used to estimate how many nucleated cells each sample contained. To quantify the absolute abundance of each unique TCRbeta CDR3 rearrangement, sequence reads were collapsed and filtered. Productive Simpson clonality was computed per sample as the square root of Simpson's diversity index over productive rearrangements. The immuneACCESS repertoire file appears here via TCRdb, limited to in-frame rearrangements. These files lack a portion of the clones; in checked studies, under half of the deficit traces to unresolved V genes, and the cause of the others is not known. V, J and clone size are those of that table, while D and trimming were read from the DNA. The sample table contains 200,000 or so clones; only one count was recorded for around 89% of them. 1.5% to 2% of the sample belongs to the ten largest clones.

This sample is part of a study of blood T cell repertoires in COVID-19 (dated by TCRdb to about 2020). The study in broad terms: The collaborator samples originated in the United States, Italy and Spain and spanned the acute and convalescent phases of COVID-19. Subjects who had been exposed to COVID-19, were actively infected with it, or had recovered from it provided the deeply sampled blood TCRbeta repertoires that made up the dataset. Where available, HLA class I and class II types were taken from metadata supplied by the sample provider and were not determined by assay-based typing. The repertoires were released in a freely available public database intended as a resource for research on the immune response to SARS-CoV-2. Samples came from the ongoing ImmuneRACE study (first 160 participants) plus 1,254 subjects from 6 global collaborators. The prospective study material was composed of cDNA or gDNA derived from T cells, B-cell-depleted T cells, or PBMCs. The sample metadata nearly always contained a de-identified subject ID, COVID-19 status, age in years and sex.

On the study overall, not on this receptor specifically: The quantity of clinical and demographic metadata differed by source and by participant and was supplied without curation.

Including the terminal cysteine and phenylalanine, the CDR3 comprises 16 residues. Of the read, only the CDR3 DNA is kept; its 48 bases are in frame from base 1. Trimming takes 5 bases from V and 0 bases from J, and the germline ends sit 11 bases apart. Based on the germline V gene, the CDR1 and CDR2 sequences are SGHNT and YENEEA. This sequence uses TRBV11-3 and TRBJ2-6, with TRBD1 perhaps the D gene, on 5 matching bases. Sequencing input: peripheral blood. This sequence originates from a man aged 70-80 years with acute or convalescent COVID-19. CDR3 reads: CASSPRQNSGANVLTF. At the DNA level, the sequence is TGTGCCAGCAGCCCCCGACAGAACTCTGGGGCCAACGTCCTGACTTTC. Full variable domain (CDR3 extended with the reference TRBV11-3 and TRBJ2-6 proteins): EAGVVQSPRYKIIEKKQPVAFWCNPISGHNTLYWYLQNLGQGPELLIRYENEEAVDDSQLPKDRFSAERLKGVDSTLKIQPAELGDSAVYLCASSPRQNSGANVLTFGAGSRLTVL.